The rows below give T cell receptor beta chains drawn from one sample of a study of blood T cell repertoires in COVID-19. Profiled with immunoSEQ multiplex PCR; TCRdb holds only in-frame clones, not every one. The sample lists hundreds of thousands of clones, about nine tenths seen once, with about 2% in the top ten. The sequenced sample consisted of peripheral blood. The receptors shown here come from a young man with active or convalescent COVID-19. CDR3s include the opening cysteine and the closing phenylalanine or tryptophan. D genes are given only for firm matches. Clone sizes are given selectively: once, few, many, or a class where the clone is expanded.

>NA|TRBV10-1|TRBJ1-1|NA
TGCGCCAGCAGTGCTCAGACTAACACTGAAGCTTTCTTT
CASSAQTNTEAFF
>NA|TRBV18|TRBJ2-2|TRBD1
TGTGCCAGCTCACCGGGACAGGACACCGGGGAGCTGTTTTTT
CASSPGQDTGELFF
>NA|TRBV2|TRBJ1-1|NA
TGTGCCAGCAAGCTACAGGGCCCGATGAACACTGAAGCTTTCTTT
CASKLQGPMNTEAFF
>once|TRBV19|TRBJ1-2|NA
TGTGCCAGTAGTCCTGGGGCCGGACCGTATGGCTACACCTTC
CASSPGAGPYGYTF
>NA|TRBV25-1|TRBJ2-2|NA
TGTGCCAGCAGTACCCAGCTAAGGGGCACCGGGGAGCTGTTTTTT
CASSTQLRGTGELFF
>NA|TRBV7-9|TRBJ1-3|TRBD1
TGTGCCAGCAGCCTAATGGGACAGGGAAACACCATATATTTT
CASSLMGQGNTIYF
>NA|TRBV18|TRBJ1-4|TRBD1
TGTGCCAGCTCACCATTTGAACAGGGGAACGGTGAAAAACTGTTTTTT
CASSPFEQGNGEKLFF
>once|TRBV24-1|TRBJ2-2|NA
TGTGCCACCAGTGATTTGCAGTGGGGGCCCCCCGACACGGAGCTGTTTTTT
CATSDLQWGPPDTELFF
>once|TRBV10-3|TRBJ2-5|TRBD1
TGTGCCATCAGTGAGCCGGGACAGAAAGAGACCCAGTACTTC
CAISEPGQKETQYF
>NA|TRBV12-3/TRBV12-4|TRBJ2-2|NA
TGTGCCAGCACCGCGATCACCGGGGAGCTGTTTTTT
CASTAITGELFF
>NA|TRBV5-1|TRBJ2-3|NA
TGCGCCAGCAGCTTGCGGGAAATGGTCCTGGGAGATACGCAGTATTTT
CASSLREMVLGDTQYF
>NA|TRBV5-1|TRBJ2-1|TRBD2
TGCGCCAGCAGCGCCGGGACTAGCTACTCCTACAATGAGCAGTTCTTC
CASSAGTSYSYNEQFF
>NA|TRBV29-1|TRBJ1-2|TRBD1
TGCAGCGTTCAGGACAGGGGGTATGGCTACACCTTC
CSVQDRGYGYTF
>once|TRBV19|TRBJ1-1|NA
TGTGCCAGTAAGCCCAACCGGCAGGGGCTTACTGAAGCTTTCTTT
CASKPNRQGLTEAFF
>NA|TRBV2|TRBJ2-3|TRBD2
TGTGCCAGCCTAGCGGGTCGAAGCACAGATACGCAGTATTTT
CASLAGRSTDTQYF
>NA|TRBV21-1|TRBJ2-5|NA
TGTGCCAGCAGCATAGACTGTAAACGACAAGAGACCCAGTACTTC
CASSIDCKRQETQYF
>few|TRBV6-2/TRBV6-3|TRBJ1-6|NA
TGTGCCAGCAGTAGGGGCGCTTCCAATTCACCCCTCCACTTT
CASSRGASNSPLHF
>few|TRBV6-6|TRBJ2-7|TRBD1
TGTGCCAGCATTAGGGGGACAGGGGGCGAGCAGTACTTC
CASIRGTGGEQYF
>NA|TRBV19|TRBJ2-5|TRBD1
TGTGCCAGTAGTATGGGACAGGACCAAGAGACCCAGTACTTC
CASSMGQDQETQYF
>NA|TRBV27|TRBJ2-7|NA
TGTGCCAGCAGTCCCCCCGGGTTGCTCGGGCAGTACTTC
CASSPPGLLGQYF
>few|TRBV28|TRBJ2-1|TRBD2
TGTGCCAGCAGTTTCGGATTAGCGGGGCAGTTCTTC
CASSFGLAGQFF
>NA|TRBV19|TRBJ2-3|TRBD2
TGTGCCAGTAGCCCCCCCGCGCGGGGGGGCCCGAATACGCAGTATTTT
CASSPPARGGPNTQYF